These 18 T cell receptor beta chains were all obtained from the same sample, sequenced in a study of CD8+ T cells in alopecia areata. Extracted RNA was reverse transcribed, and the resulting cDNA served as sequencing template. Only in-frame clones appear in the TCRdb table, and some are missing; sequencing was by immunoSEQ multiplex PCR. The sample yields 150,000 to 200,000 clones, 67% seen once. The starting material was CD8+ T cells sorted from blood, obtained at week 0. Source of these receptors: a human donor with alopecia areata.

The rearrangement joins TRBV30 to TRBJ2-1; D gene ambiguous. Germline V gene lookup returns CDR1 GTSNPN and CDR2 SVGIG (reference sequence). Trimming cost V 4 bases and J 6 bases, with 10 bases left between them. The CDR3 runs to 12 residues. The CDR3 reads CAWTLGLNEQFF. CDR3 in DNA: TGTGCCTGGACCCTGGGCCTCAATGAGCAGTTCTTC.

The V gene is TRBV18, the J gene TRBJ2-3; D remains unclear. This CDR3 has 16 residues. V dropped 3 bases and J dropped 2 bases, with 15 bases sitting between them. Germline CDR1 KGHSH, CDR2 LQKENI. This CDR3 reads CASSPRVGAHTDTQYF. Written as DNA, the CDR3 is TGTGCCAGCTCACCTAGGGTGGGTGCCCACACAGATACGCAGTATTTT.

V and J are TRBV2 and TRBJ1-1; D gene unclear. This CDR3 has 14 residues. Looked up from germline, CDR1 is SNHLY and CDR2 is FYNNEI. Trimming took 2 bases from V and 2 from J, leaving 9 bases between them. Here the CDR3 reads CASSENSINTEAFF. The CDR3 DNA is TGTGCCAGCAGTGAAAACAGCATCAACACTGAAGCTTTCTTT.

The CDR3 DNA is TGTGCCACCAGCGGCAGGGGAAACCACGCTAACTATGGCTACACCTTC. Translation gives CATSGRGNHANYGYTF. The chain uses TRBV15 and TRBJ1-2, with D possibly TRBD1 on 6 matching bases. V shed 5 bases and J shed 0 bases, with 16 bases lying between them. CDR1 is LNHNV and CDR2 is YYDKDF in the germline V gene (reference sequence). The CDR3 length is 16 residues. Full variable domain (outside the CDR3, taken from reference TRBV15 and TRBJ1-2): DAMVIQNPRYQVTQFGKPVTLSCSQTLNHNVMYWYQQKSSQAPKLLFHYYDKDFNNEADTPDNFQSRRPNTSFCFLDIRSPGLGDTAMYLCATSGRGNHANYGYTFGSGTRLTVV.

A note on this clone: In the same sample, other DNA sequences code for this CDR3. The V and J genes are TRBV20-1 and TRBJ1-3; D is unclear. This CDR3 region has 11 residues. CDR1 DFQATT and CDR2 SNEGSKA come from the germline V gene (reference sequence). The V and J ends lost 0 bases and 4 bases respectively, with 1 base between them. DNA for the CDR3: TGCAGTGCTAGAGACGGAAACACCATATATTTT. Translation: CSARDGNTIYF.

The gene calls are TRBV6-1 and TRBJ1-5, with 7 bases fitting TRBD1. With V trimmed by 6 bases and J by 6 bases, 8 bases remained unmatched. The CDR3 length is 14 residues. Germline values: CDR1 MNHNS, CDR2 SASEGT. The CDR3 protein is CASRGDRERQPQHF. CDR3 nucleotides: TGTGCCAGCAGGGGAGACAGGGAACGTCAGCCCCAGCATTTT.

The chain uses TRBV4-1 and TRBJ2-1, with 9 bases aligning to TRBD2. The CDR3 consists of 16 residues. Germline V lookup: CDR1 MGHRA, CDR2 YSYEKL. The V and J ends lost 4 bases and 5 bases, in that order; junction bases with no gene match: 9. CDR3 residues: CASSLSERGANNEQFF. In DNA, the CDR3 is TGCGCCAGCAGCCTTAGCGAGCGGGGGGCCAACAATGAGCAGTTCTTC.

The chain links TRBV7-9 to TRBJ1-5; 7 positions match TRBD1. The CDR3 loop spans 13 amino acids. The germline CDR1 and CDR2 sequences are SEHNR and FQNEAQ (reference sequence). J gave up 6 bases and V 5 bases, and 4 bases lay outside the gene matches. CDR3 DNA sequence: TGTGCCAGCAGCGGGGCAGGGGGTCAGCCCCAGCATTTT. Residues: CASSGAGGQPQHF.

The chain carries TRBV30 and TRBJ2-7, with D possibly matching TRBD2 (5 bases). Germline CDR1 and CDR2: GTSNPN and SVGIG (reference sequence). The CDR3 is 12 residues long. V gave up 2 bases and J gave up 5 bases, with 10 bases separating them. CDR3 residues: CAWSMGSDEQYF. CDR3 nucleotide sequence: TGTGCCTGGAGTATGGGGAGCGACGAGCAGTACTTC. The entire variable domain, with the rest obtained from reference TRBV30 and TRBJ2-7, is as follows: SQTIHQWPATLVQPVGSPLSLECTVEGTSNPNLYWYRQAAGRGLQLLFYSVGIGQISSEVPQNLSASRPQDRQFILSSKKLLLSDSGFYLCAWSMGSDEQYFGPGTRLTVT.

The sample holds a few counts of this clone. This sequence joins TRBV5-1 and TRBJ2-3; 10 positions match TRBD2. CDR1 SGHRS and CDR2 YFSETQ come from the germline V gene. V lost 9 bases to trimming and J lost 0 bases; unmatched junction nucleotides: 16. The CDR3 totals 18 residues. CDR3 in amino acids: CATTEALAGETSTDTQYF. The CDR3 coding sequence is TGCGCCACCACGGAGGCTCTAGCGGGAGAAACAAGCACAGATACGCAGTATTTT.

This clone showed up just once. This sequence joins TRBV2 and TRBJ1-5; maybe TRBD1 (5 bases). Germline V gene lookup returns CDR1 SNHLY and CDR2 FYNNEI. The CDR3 covers 13 residues. V was pared by 6 bases and J by 0 bases, with 6 bases between. Here the CDR3 DNA reads TGTGCCAGCAGGGGGGGTAGCAATCAGCCCCAGCATTTT. Protein: CASRGGSNQPQHF.

The chain uses TRBV25-1 and TRBJ2-5; D tentatively fits TRBD1 or TRBD2 (5 bases each). This CDR3 region has 17 residues. From germline, CDR1 is MGHDK and CDR2 SYGVNS. V was clipped by 3 bases and J by 0 bases, with 17 bases between them. The chain's CDR3 is CASSDRNRDLHQETQYF. The CDR3 coding sequence is TGTGCCAGCAGTGACAGGAACCGGGACCTACACCAAGAGACCCAGTACTTC.

The chain recombines TRBV5-6 with TRBJ2-1; 12 nucleotides line up with TRBD2. The CDR3 covers 14 residues. Losses at the gene ends were 4 bases for V and 9 bases for J; bases not matched to a gene: 5. The germline gives CDR1 SGHDT, CDR2 YYEEEE. The CDR3, as DNA: TGTGCCAGCAGCCAAGGACTAGCGGGGCTTGAGCAGTTCTTC. It encodes CASSQGLAGLEQFF.

The CDR3 loop reads CASSSRGGLYNEQFF. In DNA form, the CDR3 reads TGTGCCAGCAGCTCGCGGGGGGGCCTTTACAATGAGCAGTTCTTC. The J gene is TRBJ2-1, the V gene TRBV13; 9 bases line up with TRBD2. V lost 4 bases and J lost 4; bases outside the gene matches: 5. This CDR3 is built from 15 residues. Germline assignment: CDR1 PRHDT and CDR2 FYEKMQ (reference sequence).

This clone was detected once. The chain is built from TRBV6-1 and TRBJ2-2, with 10 bases that match TRBD1. The CDR3 has 15 residues. Trimming cost V 3 bases and J 6 bases; bases outside gene matches: 4. Germline CDR1 is MNHNS and CDR2 is SASEGT. CDR3 sequence: CASSDRTGGPGELFF. Here the CDR3 DNA reads TGTGCCAGCAGTGACCGGACAGGGGGTCCCGGGGAGCTGTTTTTT.

This clone has more than one count but fewer than ten. Here the CDR3 DNA reads TGCAGCTCCCTCTCGTCGGGGGCGCTCACAGATACGCAGTATTTT. Encoded protein: CSSLSSGALTDTQYF. V is TRBV29-1 and J is TRBJ2-3; D possibly matches TRBD1 or TRBD2 (6 bases each). CDR3 length: 15 amino acids. In germline, CDR1 is SQVTM, CDR2 ANQGSEA. Between the trimmed V and J ends, which lost 8 bases and 2 bases, there was a span of 20 bases.

The chain has TRBV27 and TRBJ2-7; TRBD1 agrees at 7 bases. This CDR3 contains 13 residues. J was trimmed by 1 base and V by 6 bases; bases with no gene match: 3. Germline CDR1 and CDR2: MNHEY and SMNVEV (reference sequence). The chain's CDR3 is CASSMGQSYEQYF. The CDR3 DNA reads as TGTGCCAGCAGCATGGGACAGTCCTACGAGCAGTACTTC.

The V gene is TRBV19, the J gene TRBJ2-5; possibly TRBD1 for D (6 bases). Deletions cut 5 bases from V and 7 bases from J, with 11 bases between. CDR1 is LNHDA, CDR2 SQIVND, per germline (reference sequence). The CDR3 runs 12 residues. CDR3 sequence: CASSPRRGTQYF. CDR3 sequence (DNA): TGTGCCAGTAGTCCCCGCAGGGGGACCCAGTACTTC.